The clone carrying this T cell receptor beta chain came up many times. Its antigen is as yet unknown. This entry comes from a study of T cells in Graves' hyperthyroidism and ophthalmopathy. Across the study: Prior to any treatment, at the point of initial diagnosis, peripheral blood was collected.

Study conclusions and caveats: The model foresaw ophthalmopathy a median roughly 6 months prior to onset.

CDR1 is SEHNR, CDR2 FQNEAQ, per germline (reference sequence). V lost 2 bases and J lost 7, with 20 bases in between. The CDR3 is 16 amino acids. RNA transcripts were the template for amplifying TCR beta CDR3 regions. The study used the HTBI primer set for a first-round RT-PCR of the TCR CDR3. TCRdb used MiXCR to reprocess the multiplex PCR reads, holding one entry per CDR3 protein. The sample lists over 500,000 distinct CDR3 sequences, 17% seen once, with about 16% in the top ten. The chain carries TRBV7-9 and TRBJ1-2; the D gene is possibly TRBD1 (6 bases). This clonotype was obtained from a woman aged 18-35 years with Graves' ophthalmopathy. What was sequenced was blood. The CDR3 nucleotides read TGTGCCAGCAGCTTAATCCTTAGGGCAGGGGATTCTGGCTACACCTTC. Amino acids: CASSLILRAGDSGYTF.